The entry below describes one T cell receptor beta chain. The method was immunoSEQ multiplex PCR; TCRdb's version includes in-frame clones alone and lacks a portion of them. The sample has approximately 56,000 clones, approximately 79% seen once; the top ten hold approximately 14%. The V end lost 2 bases, the J end lost 5 bases, and 15 bases lay between the germline ends. The CDR3 covers 15 residues. Germline V CDR1 and CDR2: MNHEY, SVGAGI. This record comes from a study of identifying expanded T cells in peripheral blood. The sequence derives from a person aged 18-70 years in good health. The sequenced sample consisted of blood. The chain combines TRBV6-5 with TRBJ1-1, with a weak D call TRBD1 (5 bases). Here the CDR3 reads CASSYRAGWLTEAFF. The CDR3 DNA sequence: TGTGCCAGCAGTTACCGAGCAGGGTGGTTAACTGAAGCTTTCTTT.